This T cell receptor beta chain was sequenced in a study of cytomegalovirus exposure and HLA in healthy donors. Regarding the study as a whole: The majority of TCR sequences were rare, yet some public TCRs appeared in many donors. It was reported that the classifier diagnosed cytomegalovirus status with high specificity and sensitivity in both the original and validation cohorts. The study designated 150 or so TCR beta chains cytomegalovirus-associated.

Germline CDR1 DFQATT, CDR2 SNEGSKA (reference sequence). This CDR3 is 10 amino acids long. The V and J ends lost 7 bases and 7 bases respectively, with 8 bases between them. This table comes from immunoSEQ multiplex PCR, and its TCRdb copy is limited to in-frame clones, with some not included. Of 250,000 to 300,000 clones listed, around 89% are singletons. A word on this clone: Its antigen remains unidentified.

The rearrangement links TRBV20-1 to TRBJ2-1; D is uncertain. This sequence was found in a woman in her late teens or twenties in good health and CMV-seronegative. Sequences were obtained from PBMCs. The CDR3 reads CSVLENEQFF. CDR3 nucleotides: TGCAGTGTGTTGGAGAATGAGCAGTTCTTC.